A single sample gave rise to the 2 T cell receptor beta chains below, sequenced in a study of healthy donors' naive CD4 and CD8 T cells (dated by TCRdb to about 2015). TCRdb lists the instrument as 454 GS FLX Titanium. A previously published linear amplification protocol was used to construct TCR libraries from around 500 ng of total RNA. TCRdb passed the public sequencing reads through fastp at Q25 and MiXCR, retaining productive beta sequences. A single entry per CDR3 protein holds the most common genes and DNA from its merged rows. The sample contains around 180,000 distinct CDR3 sequences, over 60% of them found a single time. More than 2% of the sample lies in the top ten. The material sequenced was naive CD4+ and CD8+ T cells sorted from blood, pooled from several donors. This specimen's cell subset or site label, per the study, means: FACS-sorted naive CD4+ (CD45RO-CD45RA+) and naive CD8+ (CD45RA+CD27bright) T cells. Receptor source: a pool of human donors in good health; the sample pools cells from several healthy donors.

This clonotype is a singleton in its sample. The chain uses TRBV6-2 or TRBV6-3 and TRBJ2-5; TRBD2 matches at 11 bases. CDR3 size: 15 residues. J lost 3 bases, V lost 5 bases, and 5 bases had no gene match. CDR1 and CDR2 from the germline V gene are MNHEY and SVGEGT. CDR3 region: CASSATSGSKETQYF. For the CDR3, the DNA is TGTGCCAGCAGTGCCACTAGCGGGAGTAAAGAGACCCAGTACTTC.

The chain couples TRBV20-1 to TRBJ2-1; 10 bases fit TRBD2. CDR3 length equals 14 residues. The germline CDR1 and CDR2 sequences are DFQATT and SNEGSKA (reference sequence). V dropped 2 bases and J dropped 8; count of bases not matched to a gene: 6. CDR3 DNA: TGCAGTGCTAGATCATGGACTAGCGGCGATGAGCAGTTCTTC. Translated, it gives CSARSWTSGDEQFF.